The next 21 T cell receptor beta chains were all read from a single sample in a study of cytomegalovirus exposure and HLA in healthy donors. Vbeta (60) and Jbeta (13) primers were used in the PCR. Here immunoSEQ multiplex PCR was the method, and the copy in TCRdb shows in-frame clones only, minus some. The sample features over 50,000 clones, with roughly 9.6% in its top ten. The sample taken for sequencing was PBMCs. The receptors stem from a man aged 50-59 years in good health and CMV-seropositive.

V usage is TRBV7-2 and J usage is TRBJ1-6; a possible D gene is TRBD1 (6 bases). Germline assignment: CDR1 SGHTA and CDR2 FQGNSA. This CDR3 region has 12 residues. V lost 6 bases and J 8 bases, leaving 8 bases between the germline ends. Here the CDR3 reads CASRDSDSPLHF. The CDR3 nucleotides read TGTGCCAGCAGGGACAGTGATTCACCCCTCCACTTT.

The CDR3 DNA follows: TGTGCCTGGAGTCAGGTAGGGGATGAGCAGTTCTTC. Protein: CAWSQVGDEQFF. This chain joins TRBV30 and TRBJ2-1, with D possibly matching TRBD1 (5 bases). Germline loops: CDR1 GTSNPN, CDR2 SVGIG (reference sequence). V was cut by 2 bases and J by 8 bases, with 10 bases left in between. This CDR3 region has 12 residues.

V gene TRBV18 combines with J gene TRBJ2-4; D not resolved. V gave up 3 bases and J gave up 9 bases, with 21 bases separating them. The length of the CDR3 is 16 residues. The germline gives CDR1 KGHSH, CDR2 LQKENI. The CDR3 nucleotides are TGTGCCAGCTCACCGTGGAGTAGCTCCTTCAACGGCATTCAGTACTTC. Residues: CASSPWSSSFNGIQYF.

The chain combines TRBV18 with TRBJ2-2; TRBD2 might be the D (6 bases). The CDR3 spans 17 residues. Germline values: CDR1 KGHSH, CDR2 LQKENI. V was trimmed by 3 bases and J by 4 bases, leaving 18 bases between them. CDR3 nucleotides: TGTGCCAGCTCACCGGACCTAGCCCGGGGGAGCACCGGGGAGCTGTTTTTT. Protein product: CASSPDLARGSTGELFF. The full variable domain, its missing parts supplied by reference TRBV18 and TRBJ2-2, is NAGVMQNPRHLVRRRGQEARLRCSPMKGHSHVYWYRQLPEEGLKFMVYLQKENIIDESGMPKERFSAEFPKEGPSILRIQQVVRGDSAAYFCASSPDLARGSTGELFFGEGSRLTVL.

The chain couples TRBV5-4 to TRBJ1-3; 8 bases are shared with TRBD1. V dropped 4 bases and J dropped 3; count of bases not matched to a gene: 9. Germline-derived CDR1 and CDR2 are SGHNT and YYREEE (reference sequence). The CDR3 consists of 16 residues. The CDR3 protein is CASSLGGTGLGNTIYF. CDR3 DNA sequence: TGTGCCAGCAGCCTCGGAGGGACAGGCCTTGGAAACACCATATATTTT. The full variable domain, its missing parts supplied by reference TRBV5-4 and TRBJ1-3, is ETGVTQSPTHLIKTRGQQVTLRCSSQSGHNTVSWYQQALGQGPQFIFQYYREEENGRGNFPPRFSGLQFPNYSSELNVNALELDDSALYLCASSLGGTGLGNTIYFGEGSWLTVV.

This clone counts as medium-sized by frequency. The J gene is TRBJ2-2, the V gene TRBV5-4, with D tentatively TRBD2 (6 bases). Germline V gene sequence: CDR1 SGHNT, CDR2 YYREEE (reference sequence). The CDR3 has 15 amino acids. The V and J ends lost 5 bases and 5 bases respectively, with 16 bases between them. The CDR3 loop reads CASSPSGTQTGELFF. The CDR3 region has the DNA TGTGCCAGCAGTCCCTCCGGGACTCAAACCGGGGAGCTGTTTTTT.

The CDR3 here is CASSRGTSGIGTGELFF. CDR3 bases: TGTGCCAGCAGCCGAGGGACTAGCGGGATTGGGACCGGGGAGCTGTTTTTT. V and J are TRBV7-9 and TRBJ2-2; 13 nucleotides line up with TRBD2. J was trimmed by 5 bases and V by 5 bases; bases with no gene match: 8. Germline CDR1 SEHNR, CDR2 FQNEAQ (reference sequence). The CDR3 spans 17 residues. The full variable domain, with the rest looked up from reference TRBV7-9 and TRBJ2-2, is DTGVSQNPRHKITKRGQNVTFRCDPISEHNRLYWYRQTLGQGPEFLTYFQNEAQLEKSRLLSDRFSAERPKGSFSTLEIQRTEQGDSAMYLCASSRGTSGIGTGELFFGEGSRLTVL.

This chain connects TRBV5-4 to TRBJ1-2; tentative D call: TRBD1 (5 bases). The CDR3 has 14 residues. The germline CDR1 and CDR2 sequences are SGHNT and YYREEE (reference sequence). V dropped 0 bases and J dropped 4 bases, with 10 bases sitting between them. CDR3 in amino acids: CASSLVQGGYGYTF. For the CDR3, the DNA is TGTGCCAGCAGCTTGGTGCAGGGCGGCTATGGCTACACCTTC.

The DNA of the CDR3 is TGTGCCAGTAGTACTGGGACACCCCAAGAGACCCAGTACTTC. It codes for CASSTGTPQETQYF. The chain employs TRBV19 and TRBJ2-5; D is perhaps TRBD1 (6 bases). The length of the CDR3 is 14 residues. Germline V gene data show CDR1 as LNHDA and CDR2 as SQIVND (reference sequence). V dropped 4 bases and J dropped 1 base, with 10 bases sitting between them.

The rearrangement links TRBV27 to TRBJ2-5; the match to TRBD2 covers 9 bases. CDR3 length equals 14 residues. Germline V gene sequence: CDR1 MNHEY, CDR2 SMNVEV (reference sequence). V lost 6 bases, J lost 5 bases, and 7 bases stayed unmatched. DNA for the CDR3: TGTGCCAGCAGATTCTTAGCGGGAGTGGAGACCCAGTACTTC. It translates to CASRFLAGVETQYF.

The V call is TRBV7-2, the J call TRBJ2-3; TRBD2 matches 14 bases. Germline-derived CDR1 and CDR2 are SGHTA and FQGNSA. The CDR3 loop spans 18 amino acids. Germline trimming cut 2 bases from V and 4 bases from J; bases unmatched to any gene: 8. For the CDR3, the DNA is TGTGCCAGCAGCTTAACGACTAGCGGGGGGGCCGAGGCAGATACGCAGTATTTT. Translating gives CASSLTTSGGAEADTQYF.

The genes are TRBV4-2 and TRBJ2-1, with 10 bases lining up with TRBD2. The CDR3 consists of 17 residues. Germline CDR1 is LGHNA and CDR2 is YNFKEQ. V was pared by 2 bases and J by 6 bases, with 10 bases of the junction left unmatched. CDR3 in amino acids: CASSQLALAGRGNEQFF. DNA for the CDR3: TGTGCCAGCAGCCAATTGGCACTAGCGGGGAGGGGCAATGAGCAGTTCTTC.

This chain uses TRBV5-1 with TRBJ2-7, with 11 bases aligning to TRBD2. The V and J ends lost 5 bases and 0 bases, in that order; junction bases with no gene match: 1. CDR1 is SGHRS, CDR2 YFSETQ, per germline. CDR3 length equals 14 residues. This CDR3 reads CASSTSGGSYEQYF. The CDR3 region has the DNA TGCGCCAGCAGTACTAGCGGGGGCTCCTACGAGCAGTACTTC.

This chain joins TRBV5-6 and TRBJ1-2, with 7 bases lining up with TRBD1. J was trimmed by 8 bases and V by 2 bases; bases with no gene match: 6. CDR1 is SGHDT, CDR2 YYEEEE, per germline. The CDR3 extends over 13 amino acids. CDR3 nucleotides: TGTGCCAGCAGCTTTGAACAGGGGCGAGGCTACACCTTC. Translated, it gives CASSFEQGRGYTF.

The chain has TRBV15 and TRBJ1-1, with 9 bases that match TRBD1. Unmatched junction bases numbered 6, after V lost 5 bases and J lost 8 bases. Germline V gives CDR1 LNHNV, CDR2 YYDKDF (reference sequence). CDR3 length: 13 amino acids. The CDR3 spells CATSGDRGEEAFF. As DNA, the CDR3 is TGTGCCACCAGCGGCGACAGGGGGGAAGAAGCTTTCTTT.

J is TRBJ1-2 and V is TRBV21-1; the table's D call, TRBD1, was not checked against the DNA. TRBV21-1 is deemed a pseudogene. The CDR3 totals 17 residues. In DNA form, the CDR3 reads TGTGCCAGCAGCAAACAGACAGGGTTATCGGTGGTGGTGTGTTACACCTTC. It is translated as CASSKQTGLSVVVCYTF.

The CDR3 loop is CASSQEGYAGETQYF. CDR3 bases: TGCGCCAGCAGCCAAGAAGGATATGCCGGGGAGACCCAGTACTTC. This chain joins TRBV4-3 and TRBJ2-5, with no clear D. Trimming removed 0 bases from V and 5 bases from J, with 13 bases in between. The CDR3 runs to 15 residues. CDR1 LGHNA and CDR2 YSLEER come from the germline V gene.

V gene TRBV19 combines with J gene TRBJ2-7, with 7 bases matching TRBD2. Germline assignment: CDR1 LNHDA and CDR2 SQIVND (reference sequence). The length of the CDR3 is 14 residues. V was pared by 10 bases and J by 6 bases, with 15 bases of the junction left unmatched. Written as DNA, the CDR3 is TGTGCCACCCAACGGGGTGGGGGGGATGGCGAGCAGTACTTC. Protein sequence: CATQRGGGDGEQYF. The variable domain in full, with the rest retrieved from reference TRBV19 and TRBJ2-7, is DGGITQSPKYLFRKEGQNVTLSCEQNLNHDAMYWYRQDPGQGLRLIYYSQIVNDFQKGDIAEGYSVSREKKESFPLTVTSAQKNPTAFYLCATQRGGGDGEQYFGPGTRLTVT.

The gene calls are TRBV30 and TRBJ1-2, with D possibly TRBD1 on 6 matching bases. V was pared by 3 bases and J by 5 bases, with 13 bases between. This CDR3 is 13 amino acids long. Per the germline V gene, CDR1 is GTSNPN and CDR2 is SVGIG (reference sequence). CDR3 region: CAWRAFTGYGYTF. CDR3 DNA: TGTGCCTGGAGGGCCTTCACAGGGTATGGCTACACCTTC.

J is TRBJ1-5 and V is TRBV5-1; 10 positions match TRBD1. V lost 4 bases to trimming and J lost 7 bases; unmatched junction nucleotides: 5. In germline, CDR1 is SGHRS, CDR2 YFSETQ. The CDR3 covers 14 residues. This CDR3 is CASSAGQGGQPQHF. For the CDR3, the DNA is TGCGCCAGCAGCGCTGGACAGGGGGGACAGCCCCAGCATTTT.

The chain joins TRBV7-2 to TRBJ1-5, with D unresolved. Germline CDR1 SGHTA, CDR2 FQGNSA. Trimming pared 1 base from V and 8 bases from J, leaving 9 bases between. This CDR3 is 13 amino acids long. The CDR3 sequence: CASSLGLREPQHF. CDR3 DNA: TGTGCCAGCAGCTTAGGACTTCGCGAGCCCCAGCATTTT.